Listed here are 3 T cell receptor beta chains from one sample, sequenced in a study of CD8+CD57+ T cells in acquired aplastic anemia. Genomic DNA served as template for TCR beta VDJ and CDR3 profiling. TCRdb independently ran MiXCR on the reads; one entry per CDR3 protein. Here the sample spans about 64,000 distinct CDR3 sequences, roughly 58% being singletons. Sequencing used sorted CD4+, CD8+, or CD8+CD57+ T cells (not recorded which) from PBMCs. The source is a human donor in good health, serving as a control.

V gene TRBV5-4 combines with J gene TRBJ2-3; the match to TRBD1 covers 8 bases. Germline V gene sequence: CDR1 SGHNT, CDR2 YYREEE (reference sequence). The CDR3 covers 15 residues. The J segment lost 5 bases and the V segment lost 0 bases, leaving 5 bases of the junction unmatched. This CDR3 reads CASSLAGQGGDTQYF. The CDR3 nucleotides are TGTGCCAGCAGCTTGGCTGGACAGGGAGGAGATACGCAGTATTTT.

The sample holds many counts of this clonotype. The chain recombines TRBV28 with TRBJ2-1; the match to TRBD2 covers 10 bases. Germline lookup yields CDR1 MDHEN and CDR2 SYDVKM. V shed 5 bases, J shed 0 bases, and the junction held 4 bases outside the gene matches. The CDR3 is 16 residues long. CDR3 in amino acids: CASSPSSGSSYNEQFF. The CDR3 nucleotides read TGTGCCAGCAGTCCCTCTAGCGGGAGCTCCTACAATGAGCAGTTCTTC.

The genes are TRBV6-2 or TRBV6-3 and TRBJ2-1; 8 bases are a match to TRBD2. The CDR3 sequence is 15 residues long. CDR1 MNHEY and CDR2 SVGEGT come from the germline V gene. V shed 3 bases, J shed 0 bases, and the junction held 1 base outside the gene matches. CDR3 nucleotide sequence: TGTGCCAGCAGTTATGCGGGGGGCTCCTACAATGAGCAGTTCTTC. It specifies CASSYAGGSYNEQFF.